This TCR beta chain derives from a study of CD8 T cells in Susac syndrome. This clonotype was counted a single time. The TEMRA cells underwent FACS enrichment, while the CD8+ and CD4+ T cells underwent negative isolation. The RNA input was roughly 0.45 to 1 ug, and it was reverse transcribed with random hexamers. TCRdb redid the calling of the immunoSEQ multiplex PCR reads with MiXCR, one entry per CDR3 protein. Of about 300,000 distinct CDR3 sequences in the sample, approximately 91% were seen once. From germline, CDR1 is LGHNA and CDR2 YNFKEQ. Trimming pared 0 bases from V and 10 bases from J, leaving 23 bases between. The CDR3 totals 17 residues.

This clonotype originated in a human donor with multiple sclerosis. Specimen: CD8+ T cells from PBMCs. This chain uses TRBV4-2 with TRBJ2-3, with a weak D call TRBD2 (7 bases). In nucleotides, the CDR3 is TGTGCCAGCAGCCAAGACCAGGGAGGGGGGCAGCGGTTGTCGCAGTATTTT. Amino acids: CASSQDQGGGQRLSQYF.